This TCR beta chain was obtained from a study of blood T cell repertoires in COVID-19. The germline gives CDR1 MDHEN, CDR2 SYDVKM. V shed 3 bases and J 7 bases; nucleotides not matched to a gene: 3. The CDR3 contains 14 residues. Produced via immunoSEQ multiplex PCR; TCRdb's table is partial and in-frame only. The sample has around 68,000 clones; about 86% are singletons. The sequenced sample was peripheral blood. The chain recombines TRBV28 with TRBJ1-4; 9 bases fit TRBD1. The sequence came from a man aged 35 to 55 with COVID-19, enrolled during active disease. CDR3 sequence (DNA): TGTGCCAGCAGTTTGGTGGACAGGGGTGAAAAACTGTTTTTT. Protein sequence: CASSLVDRGEKLFF.